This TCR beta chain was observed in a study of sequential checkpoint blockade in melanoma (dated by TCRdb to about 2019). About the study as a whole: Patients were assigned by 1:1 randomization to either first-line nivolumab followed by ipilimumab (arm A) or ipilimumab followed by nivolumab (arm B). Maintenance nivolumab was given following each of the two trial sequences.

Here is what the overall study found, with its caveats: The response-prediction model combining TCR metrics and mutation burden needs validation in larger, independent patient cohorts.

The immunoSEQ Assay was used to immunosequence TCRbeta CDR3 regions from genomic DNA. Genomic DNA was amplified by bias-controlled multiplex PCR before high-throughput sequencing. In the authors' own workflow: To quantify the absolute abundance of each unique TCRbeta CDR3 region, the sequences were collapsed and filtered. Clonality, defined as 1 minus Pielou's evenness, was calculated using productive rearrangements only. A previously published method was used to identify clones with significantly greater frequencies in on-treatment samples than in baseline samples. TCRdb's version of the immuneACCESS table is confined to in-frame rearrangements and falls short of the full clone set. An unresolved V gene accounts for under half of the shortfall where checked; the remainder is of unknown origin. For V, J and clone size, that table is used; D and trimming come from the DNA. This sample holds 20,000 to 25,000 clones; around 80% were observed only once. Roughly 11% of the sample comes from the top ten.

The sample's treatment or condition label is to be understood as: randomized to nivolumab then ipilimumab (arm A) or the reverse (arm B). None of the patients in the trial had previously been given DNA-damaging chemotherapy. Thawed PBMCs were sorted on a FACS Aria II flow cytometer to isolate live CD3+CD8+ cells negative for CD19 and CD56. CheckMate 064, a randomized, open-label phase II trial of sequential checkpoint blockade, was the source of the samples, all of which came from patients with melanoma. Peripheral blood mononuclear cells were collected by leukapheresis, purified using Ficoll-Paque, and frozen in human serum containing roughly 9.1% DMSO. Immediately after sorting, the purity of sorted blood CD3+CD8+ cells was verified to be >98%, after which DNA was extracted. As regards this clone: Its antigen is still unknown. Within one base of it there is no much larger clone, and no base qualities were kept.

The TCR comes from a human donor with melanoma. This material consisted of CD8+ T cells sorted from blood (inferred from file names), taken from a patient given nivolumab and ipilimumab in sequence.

The CDR3: CASSEGGAATNEKLFF. The DNA sequence is TGTGCCAGCAGTGAAGGAGGAGCTGCAACTAATGAAAAACTGTTTTTT. Recombination linked TRBV6-1 to TRBJ1-4, with no D gene named confidently. The germline V gene specifies MNHNS as CDR1 and SASEGT as CDR2. From the cysteine up to the phenylalanine, the CDR3 has a length of 16 residues. Of all the DNA, just the CDR3 is kept, 48 bases in frame from base 1. Between the V and J ends, shortened by 1 base and 0 bases respectively, the junction contains 9 bases.